This entry lists 18 T cell receptor beta chains sequenced from one sample in a study of blood T cell repertoires in COVID-19. Method: immunoSEQ multiplex PCR; TCRdb's copy keeps in-frame clones and lacks some. The sample has approximately 360,000 clones; about 90% are singletons. Sequencing was performed on PBMCs or T cells enriched from blood (not recorded which). These receptors all come from a man aged 40-55 years in a cohort exposed to, infected with or recovered from COVID-19 (not recorded which).

This clone showed up just once. The chain employs TRBV28 and TRBJ2-2; 11 bases fit TRBD2. The CDR3 has 15 residues. The J segment lost 2 bases and the V segment lost 8 bases, leaving 4 bases of the junction unmatched. In germline, CDR1 is MDHEN, CDR2 SYDVKM. DNA for the CDR3: TGTGCCAGCCAGACTAGCGGGACAAACACCGGGGAGCTGTTTTTT. Translating gives CASQTSGTNTGELFF.

V gene TRBV3-1 (or the pseudogene TRBV3-2) combines with J gene TRBJ2-5; D call uncertain. Germline CDR1 LGHDT, CDR2 YNNKEL (reference sequence). Trimming left V 5 bases short and J 4 bases short, with 11 bases between. This CDR3 has 13 amino acids. CDR3 coding DNA: TGTGCCAGCAGCATGTTCGGTACAGAGACCCAGTACTTC. Encoded protein: CASSMFGTETQYF.

The gene calls are TRBV11-2 and TRBJ2-2; 10 nucleotides align to TRBD2. Trimming removed 1 base from V and 5 bases from J; junction bases left unmatched: 4. Germline V lookup: CDR1 SGHAT, CDR2 FQNNGV. The CDR3 is made up of 16 amino acids. Written as DNA, the CDR3 is TGTGCCAGCAGCTTAGGGAGCGGGAGGGCAACCGGGGAGCTGTTTTTT. Protein sequence: CASSLGSGRATGELFF.

V gene TRBV27 combines with J gene TRBJ2-1; TRBD2 aligns across 10 bases. With V trimmed by 5 bases and J by 13 bases, 14 bases remained unmatched. The CDR3 length is 15 residues. CDR1 and CDR2 (germline): MNHEY, SMNVEV (reference sequence). DNA of the CDR3: TGTGCCAGCAGTCCACTCTCTAGCGGGAGTTTTTCTCAGTTCTTC. Amino acids: CASSPLSSGSFSQFF.

V is TRBV11-2 and J is TRBJ2-7, with TRBD1 identical over 9 bases. V gave up 4 bases and J gave up 5 bases; unmatched junction bases: 6. This CDR3 contains 14 residues. Germline assignment: CDR1 SGHAT and CDR2 FQNNGV. CDR3 sequence (DNA): TGTGCCAGCAGCTCCGACAGGGGGACTCACGAGCAGTACTTC. The encoded protein is CASSSDRGTHEQYF.

The chain has TRBV25-1 and TRBJ2-7; TRBD2 is a possible D gene (6 bases). V gave up 4 bases and J gave up 5 bases, with 9 bases separating them. This CDR3 spans 12 amino acids. CDR1 and CDR2 (germline): MGHDK, SYGVNS. This CDR3 is CASSGTINEQYF. In DNA, the CDR3 is TGTGCCAGCAGTGGGACTATCAACGAGCAGTACTTC.

This clone appeared a single time. The chain employs TRBV18 and TRBJ1-2; D is perhaps TRBD1 (6 bases). The V end lost 4 bases, the J end lost 2 bases, and 8 bases lay between the germline ends. CDR1 is KGHSH, CDR2 LQKENI, per germline. The CDR3 is 13 residues long. The DNA of the CDR3 is TGTGCCAGCTCACTTGACAGGAACTATGGCTACACCTTC. Protein product: CASSLDRNYGYTF.

This chain connects TRBV5-4 to TRBJ1-4; TRBD1 might be the D (6 bases). CDR1 is SGHNT, CDR2 YYREEE, per germline (reference sequence). The CDR3 totals 15 residues. V lost 0 bases and J lost 6, with 12 bases in between. The CDR3 sequence is CASSLGGGSHEKLFF. In DNA form, the CDR3 reads TGTGCCAGCAGCTTGGGGGGGGGCTCCCATGAAAAACTGTTTTTT.

This clone was counted only a few times. The V and J genes are TRBV30 and TRBJ2-7; 8 nucleotides agree with TRBD1. Germline V gene sequence: CDR1 GTSNPN, CDR2 SVGIG (reference sequence). The CDR3 is made up of 13 amino acids. With 4 bases clipped from V and 1 base from J, the junction kept 3 bases outside the gene matches. CDR3 DNA sequence: TGTGCCTGGAACGGACAGGGATCCTACGAGCAGTACTTC. This encodes CAWNGQGSYEQYF.

The genes are TRBV7-9 and TRBJ1-6; 7 nucleotides match TRBD1. The CDR3 sequence is 14 residues long. The ends lost 5 bases at V and 5 bases at J; junction bases unmatched: 3. CDR1 and CDR2 (germline): SEHNR, FQNEAQ (reference sequence). The CDR3 is CASSRDSNNSPLHF. The CDR3 DNA reads TGTGCCAGCAGCCGGGACAGCAATAATTCACCCCTCCACTTT. Together with reference TRBV7-9 and TRBJ1-6, the CDR3 gives the full variable domain: DTGVSQNPRHKITKRGQNVTFRCDPISEHNRLYWYRQTLGQGPEFLTYFQNEAQLEKSRLLSDRFSAERPKGSFSTLEIQRTEQGDSAMYLCASSRDSNNSPLHFGNGTRLTVT.

This clone was seen a few times. The J gene is TRBJ2-1, the V gene TRBV6-1; 11 nucleotides align to TRBD2. Germline V CDR1 and CDR2: MNHNS, SASEGT. The V and J ends lost 1 base and 4 bases, in that order; junction bases with no gene match: 9. The CDR3 contains 18 residues. The CDR3 coding sequence is TGTGCCAGCAGTGAAGGACTAGCGGGATTAAGACTTTACAATGAGCAGTTCTTC. Translating it yields CASSEGLAGLRLYNEQFF.

This sequence joins TRBV3-1 (or the pseudogene TRBV3-2) and TRBJ2-7; 7 bases are a match to TRBD2. The CDR3 totals 15 residues. V lost 0 bases to trimming and J lost 3 bases; unmatched junction nucleotides: 5. The V gene's germline CDR1 is LGHDT and CDR2 YNNKEL (reference sequence). The CDR3 protein is CASSQDWTRNYEQYF. CDR3 coding DNA: TGTGCCAGCAGCCAAGATTGGACTAGAAACTACGAGCAGTACTTC.

CDR3 loop: CASSLAGTEGTEAFF. The CDR3 nucleotides are TGCGCCAGCAGCTTGGCGGGGACAGAGGGCACTGAAGCTTTCTTT. The chain combines TRBV5-1 with TRBJ1-1; 7 nucleotides line up with TRBD1. Germline trimming cut 0 bases from V and 4 bases from J; bases unmatched to any gene: 6. CDR1 and CDR2 from the germline V gene are SGHRS and YFSETQ. The CDR3 runs to 15 residues.

This sequence joins TRBV20-1 and TRBJ1-3; TRBD1 agrees at 10 bases. The CDR3 length is 14 residues. Trimming took 3 bases from V and 6 from J; bases not matched to a gene: 5. The germline CDR1 and CDR2 sequences are DFQATT and SNEGSKA (reference sequence). The CDR3 loop reads CSASGGTGVNTIYF. CDR3 nucleotide sequence: TGCAGTGCTAGTGGGGGGACAGGGGTAAACACCATATATTTT.

The chain combines TRBV19 with TRBJ2-1; possible D gene TRBD2, 7 bases. Germline V CDR1 and CDR2: LNHDA, SQIVND (reference sequence). The CDR3 is made up of 15 amino acids. The V and J ends lost 9 bases and 7 bases respectively, with 22 bases between them. This chain's CDR3 is CASTSRGGPWNEQFF. The CDR3 region has the DNA TGTGCCAGCACCTCAAGGGGGGGGCCTTGGAATGAGCAGTTCTTC. The full variable domain, its missing parts supplied by reference TRBV19 and TRBJ2-1, is DGGITQSPKYLFRKEGQNVTLSCEQNLNHDAMYWYRQDPGQGLRLIYYSQIVNDFQKGDIAEGYSVSREKKESFPLTVTSAQKNPTAFYLCASTSRGGPWNEQFFGPGTRLTVL.

There are a few counts of this clone. The chain carries TRBV7-8 and TRBJ2-7, with D tentatively TRBD2 (6 bases). There are 16 residues in the CDR3. CDR1 and CDR2 from the germline V gene are SGHVS and FQNEAQ. Trimming took off 1 base at V and 3 bases at J, with 16 bases between the two ends. This CDR3 reads CASSLGHSGPNYEQYF. The CDR3 coding sequence is TGTGCCAGCAGCTTAGGGCATAGCGGACCCAACTACGAGCAGTACTTC.

This chain links TRBV7-2 with TRBJ1-2; 10 nucleotides align to TRBD1. The CDR3 is 14 residues long. The ends lost 3 bases at V and 3 bases at J; junction bases unmatched: 1. Per the germline V gene, CDR1 is SGHTA and CDR2 is FQGNSA. This CDR3 is CASSLGTGDYGYTF. The DNA of the CDR3 is TGTGCCAGCAGCTTGGGGACAGGGGACTATGGCTACACCTTC.

This chain uses TRBV5-1 with TRBJ2-1, with D tentatively TRBD2 (6 bases). Per the germline V gene, CDR1 is SGHRS and CDR2 is YFSETQ. V was shortened by 3 bases and J by 3 bases, with 13 bases between the two germline ends. The CDR3 totals 15 residues. Written as DNA, the CDR3 is TGCGCCAGCAGCTCTGTCGCGGGGAGCTACAATGAGCAGTTCTTC. Residues: CASSSVAGSYNEQFF.